This TCR beta chain stems from a study of cytomegalovirus exposure and HLA in healthy donors. Notes on the study in general: Altogether, 150 or so TCR beta chains were recorded as cytomegalovirus-associated.

Details on this clone: The antigen is unknown.

CDR3 length equals 15 residues. With 3 bases removed from V and 6 bases from J, the gap between germline ends came to 15 bases. Per germline, CDR1 SGHNT and CDR2 YENEEA. Primers included in the PCR were 60 Vbeta and 13 Jbeta primers. As processed by the authors: Counted up in a later analysis, unique TCR beta chains came to about 80 million, with around 10 million shared. Sequencing used immunoSEQ multiplex PCR; TCRdb keeps in-frame clones, though not all of them. The D gene and trimming were derived from the DNA, and the V and J assignments and clone size from that table. The sample yields 110,000 to 150,000 clones, approximately 70% seen once.

The chain has TRBV11-3 and TRBJ2-1; TRBD1 is a possible D gene (6 bases). Sequenced material: PBMCs. This sequence was found in a woman aged 55-70 years in good health and CMV-seropositive. CDR3 in amino acids: CASSLRPTTGNEQFF. CDR3 nucleotide sequence: TGTGCCAGCAGCTTGCGTCCTACGACAGGCAATGAGCAGTTCTTC.